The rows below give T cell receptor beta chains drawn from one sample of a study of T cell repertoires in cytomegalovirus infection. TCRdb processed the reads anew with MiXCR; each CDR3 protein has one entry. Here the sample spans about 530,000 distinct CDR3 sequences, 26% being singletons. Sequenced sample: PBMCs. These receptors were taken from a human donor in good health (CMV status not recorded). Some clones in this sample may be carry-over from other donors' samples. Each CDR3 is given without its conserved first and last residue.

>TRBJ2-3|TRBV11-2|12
ASSQLAKTDTQY
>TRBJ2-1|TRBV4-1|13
ASSQLGGRVNEQF
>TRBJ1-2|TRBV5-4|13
ASSLLDKRNYGYT
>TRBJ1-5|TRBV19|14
ASTGTGGPSNQPQH
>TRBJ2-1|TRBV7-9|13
ASSPEGARGYEQF
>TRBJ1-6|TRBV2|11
ASSTDRDSPLH
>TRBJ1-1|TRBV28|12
ASSAPGGWTEAF
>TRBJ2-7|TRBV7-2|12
ASSRLASSYEQY
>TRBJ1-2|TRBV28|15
ASSLLGTGGAGYGYT
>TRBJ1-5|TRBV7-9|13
ASSLAQGINQPLH
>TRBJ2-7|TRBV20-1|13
SATDMRGRLYEQY
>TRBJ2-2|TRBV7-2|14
ASSLAGGYNTGELF
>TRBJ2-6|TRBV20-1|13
SARRGGSGANVLT
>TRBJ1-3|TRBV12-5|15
ASGYSSDRLSGNTIY
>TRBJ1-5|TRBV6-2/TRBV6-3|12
ASSPTVLGQPQH
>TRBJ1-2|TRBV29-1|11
SGRTGGYYGYT
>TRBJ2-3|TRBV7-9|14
ASSLLLAGPTDTQY
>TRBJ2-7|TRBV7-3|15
ASSHFGGAGEDYEQY
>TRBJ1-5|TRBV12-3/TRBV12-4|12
ASRLETGDQPQH
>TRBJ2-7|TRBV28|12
ASSPPGRSYEQY
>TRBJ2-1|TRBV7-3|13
ASSKLANSYNEQF
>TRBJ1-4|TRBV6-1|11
ASSGDFNEKLF
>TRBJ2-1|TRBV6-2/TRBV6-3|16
ASSSGRRLADGVDEQF
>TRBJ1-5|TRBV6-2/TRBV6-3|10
ASSLGGADQH